This T cell receptor beta chain was documented in a study of beta chain features in type 1 diabetes. On the study more broadly: Sorted cells from all samples, numbering roughly 100 million, were examined. Notes on the study in general: In type 1 diabetes patients, VDJ junctions had fewer insertions; deletions at these junctions were more frequent. PCR might favor shorter templates, but any such skew would affect patients and controls equally. TCRB CDR3s from Type 1 diabetes patients were moderately but significantly shorter in all four CD4+ subsets.

This clone was counted only a few times. Antigen: not known. This sequence may be a read error, since a much larger clone differs from it by one base. cDNA synthesis used the whole RNA isolate, giving expressed TCRB sequences. The assay was immunoSEQ multiplex PCR, and TCRdb's table has in-frame clones only and misses some. The sample has just over 150,000 clones; 11% are singletons. The sequencing sample was made of central memory CD4+ T cells from blood. This receptor was identified in a man between 18 and 29 years old in good health.

DNA for the CDR3: TGTGCCAGCAGTGAGCGGGAGCACAATGAGCAGTTCTTC. Amino acid sequence: CASSEREHNEQFF. The chain recombines TRBV6-4 with TRBJ2-1; 7 nucleotides line up with TRBD2. This CDR3 comprises 13 residues. CDR1 and CDR2 (germline): MRHNA, SNTAGT. V was clipped by 3 bases and J by 5 bases; unmatched bases: 1.